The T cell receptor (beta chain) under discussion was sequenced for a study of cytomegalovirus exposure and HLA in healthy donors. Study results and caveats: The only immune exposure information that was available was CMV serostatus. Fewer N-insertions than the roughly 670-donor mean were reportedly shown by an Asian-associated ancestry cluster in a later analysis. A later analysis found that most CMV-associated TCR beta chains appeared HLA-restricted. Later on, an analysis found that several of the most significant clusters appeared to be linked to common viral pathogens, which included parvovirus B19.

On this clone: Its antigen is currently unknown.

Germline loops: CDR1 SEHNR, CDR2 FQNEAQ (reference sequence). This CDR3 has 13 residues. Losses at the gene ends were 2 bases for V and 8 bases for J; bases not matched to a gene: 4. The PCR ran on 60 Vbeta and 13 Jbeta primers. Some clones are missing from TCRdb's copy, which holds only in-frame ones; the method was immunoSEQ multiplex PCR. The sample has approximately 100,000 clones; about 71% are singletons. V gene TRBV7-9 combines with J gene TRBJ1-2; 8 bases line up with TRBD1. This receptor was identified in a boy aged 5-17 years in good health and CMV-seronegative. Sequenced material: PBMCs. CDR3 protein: CASSLKTGAGYTF. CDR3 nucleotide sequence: TGTGCCAGCAGCTTAAAGACAGGGGCCGGCTACACCTTC.